These 30 T cell receptor beta chains originate from one sample sequenced in a study of T-cell memory formation after mild COVID-19. TCRdb re-derived calls from the 5' RACE reads in MiXCR, one entry per CDR3 protein. The top ten clones hold 10% to 15% of a sample with under 550,000 distinct CDR3 sequences, about 20% of them seen once. Sample: PBMCs or a T cell subset sorted from them (not recorded which). The source of these receptors is an adult woman who had mild COVID-19 (a few samples of this study predate the infection). Cell type and time point are not known.

The CDR3 here is CASRSLGYEQYF. CDR3 DNA sequence: TGTGCCAGCAGGAGCTTAGGCTACGAGCAGTACTTC. V and J are TRBV2 and TRBJ2-7; D is unclear. V dropped 6 bases and J dropped 3 bases, with 9 bases sitting between them. This CDR3 has 12 residues. Germline V CDR1 and CDR2: SNHLY, FYNNEI.

This chain joins TRBV27 and TRBJ1-6, with unresolved D. The germline gives CDR1 MNHEY, CDR2 SMNVEV (reference sequence). V dropped 7 bases and J dropped 7 bases, with 14 bases sitting between them. The CDR3 sequence is 14 residues long. The chain's CDR3 is CASTTMGRNSPLHF. CDR3 nucleotides: TGTGCCAGCACAACTATGGGGAGAAATTCACCCCTCCACTTT.

This clonotype was picked up a small number of times. This rearrangement joins TRBV12-3 or TRBV12-4 to TRBJ1-5; D is possibly TRBD1 (6 bases). The CDR3 contains 16 residues. V was pared by 4 bases and J by 2 bases, with 15 bases between. CDR3 region: CASSSPGGAGNQPQHF. Here the CDR3 DNA reads TGTGCCAGCAGTTCTCCGGGGGGCGCGGGCAATCAGCCCCAGCATTTT.

The chain links TRBV12-3 or TRBV12-4 to TRBJ2-1; 8 bases match TRBD1. V shed 7 bases and J 13 bases; nucleotides not matched to a gene: 9. The CDR3 is 12 amino acids. CDR3 sequence reads: CASTRTGPNQFF. CDR3 nucleotides: TGTGCCAGCACTCGGACAGGGCCGAACCAGTTCTTC.

This chain joins TRBV18 and TRBJ2-7; 11 nucleotides align to TRBD2. CDR3 length equals 15 residues. Trimming took 4 bases from V and 7 from J; bases not matched to a gene: 9. Germline V gene data show CDR1 as KGHSH and CDR2 as LQKENI. CDR3 nucleotide sequence: TGTGCCAGCTCACTCACTAGCGGGGGACTGAGTGAGCAGTACTTC. Amino acid sequence: CASSLTSGGLSEQYF.

This sequence joins TRBV6-6 and TRBJ2-2, with 8 nucleotides matching TRBD1. Per germline, CDR1 MNHNY and CDR2 SVGAGI (reference sequence). The CDR3 is made up of 16 amino acids. V was clipped by 0 bases and J by 6 bases; unmatched bases: 6. The CDR3 DNA reads TGTGCCAGCAGTTACTCTCTGACAGGGGCCCCCGGGGAGCTGTTTTTT. Translation: CASSYSLTGAPGELFF.

This chain uses TRBV9 with TRBJ2-2; D uncertain. Germline loops: CDR1 SGDLS, CDR2 YYNGEE. V lost 1 base and J 0 bases, leaving 13 bases between the germline ends. This CDR3 spans 17 amino acids. The CDR3 sequence: CASSVTRLHPNTGELFF. In DNA form, the CDR3 reads TGTGCCAGCAGCGTAACCCGACTCCATCCGAACACCGGGGAGCTGTTTTTT. The entire variable domain, with the rest obtained from reference TRBV9 and TRBJ2-2, is as follows: DSGVTQTPKHLITATGQRVTLRCSPRSGDLSVYWYQQSLDQGLQFLIQYYNGEERAKGNILERFSAQQFPDLHSELNLSSLELGDSALYFCASSVTRLHPNTGELFFGEGSRLTVL.

This chain connects TRBV7-4 to TRBJ2-7, with a weak D call TRBD1 (5 bases). The CDR3 length is 15 residues. The V gene's germline CDR1 is SGHVT and CDR2 SQSDAQ. The V end lost 8 bases, the J end lost 4 bases, and 21 bases lay between the germline ends. The CDR3 reads CASPESHQGKYEQYF. CDR3 in DNA: TGTGCCAGCCCCGAGTCCCACCAGGGAAAATACGAGCAGTACTTC. Filled out from reference TRBV7-4 and TRBJ2-7, the complete variable domain reads GAGVSQSPRYKVAKRGRDVALRCDSISGHVTLYWYRQTLGQGSEVLTYSQSDAQRDKSGRPSGRFSAERPERSVSTLKIQRTEQGDSAVYLCASPESHQGKYEQYFGPGTRLTVT.

A word on this clonotype: A read error may explain this, as a much larger clone is one base away. The chain has TRBV7-3 and TRBJ2-1; D assignment may be TRBD1 or TRBD2 (5 bases each). Germline CDR1 reads SGHTA; CDR2 reads FQGTGA. This CDR3 comprises 13 residues. DNA of the CDR3: TGTGCCAGCTGCGTAACGAGCCGGGACCCAAGAAGATTC. Amino acid sequence: CASCVTSRDPRRF.

The chain couples TRBV6-4 to TRBJ2-1; D unclear. Germline V lookup: CDR1 MRHNA, CDR2 SNTAGT. This CDR3 spans 15 amino acids. V was shortened by 0 bases and J by 4 bases, with 10 bases between the two germline ends. The DNA of the CDR3 is TGTGCCAGCAGTGACTCTGACTCCGCATACAATGAGCAGTTCTTC. Protein: CASSDSDSAYNEQFF.

The chain combines TRBV19 with TRBJ2-1; no reliable D call. The ends were cut back, 7 bases at V and 5 bases at J, with 15 bases in the middle. The CDR3 consists of 14 residues. CDR1 and CDR2 (germline): LNHDA, SQIVND (reference sequence). CDR3 sequence (DNA): TGTGCCAGTACTCCCCGAGGTCAGGACAATGAGCAGTTCTTC. The encoded protein is CASTPRGQDNEQFF.

The table lists this clonotype with a few counts. The chain carries TRBV5-1 and TRBJ2-1, with TRBD2 matching over 10 bases. There are 20 residues in the CDR3. Germline-derived CDR1 and CDR2 are SGHRS and YFSETQ. The ends lost 4 bases at V and 5 bases at J; junction bases unmatched: 21. The CDR3 region has the DNA TGCGCCAGCAGCCTGGGAGGGCTAGCGGGGGTTCCGTTCCTGAACAATGAGCAGTTCTTC. Translation: CASSLGGLAGVPFLNNEQFF.

The chain couples TRBV4-1 to TRBJ2-7, with D tentatively TRBD1 or TRBD2 (5 bases each). Germline CDR1 and CDR2: MGHRA and YSYEKL. Trimming left V 2 bases short and J 4 bases short, with 24 bases between. The CDR3 contains 18 residues. DNA of the CDR3: TGCGCCAGCAGCCAAAATGCCTTTGGGGGTTCTAATGGGTACGAGCAGTACTTC. It is translated as CASSQNAFGGSNGYEQYF.

The rearrangement uses TRBV5-1 and TRBJ1-2; D possibly corresponds to TRBD1 (6 bases). CDR1 and CDR2 (germline): SGHRS, YFSETQ. The V end was cut by 4 bases, the J end by 1 base, with 14 bases between. The CDR3 consists of 15 residues. The CDR3 DNA is TGCGCCAGCAGCCAACCTGGACAGTATAACTATGGCTACACCTTC. This encodes CASSQPGQYNYGYTF.

Written as DNA, the CDR3 is TGTGCCAGCAGCTTATCAGGGCGCGGCTACACCTTC. This encodes CASSLSGRGYTF. The chain uses TRBV7-9 and TRBJ1-2; possibly TRBD1 for D (5 bases). V was pared by 2 bases and J by 8 bases, with 9 bases between. CDR1 and CDR2 from the germline V gene are SEHNR and FQNEAQ (reference sequence). This CDR3 has 12 residues.

This chain links TRBV7-2 with TRBJ1-1, with a tentative D call TRBD1 (5 bases). The CDR3 has 12 residues. With 1 base removed from V and 8 bases from J, the gap between germline ends came to 8 bases. Germline loops: CDR1 SGHTA, CDR2 FQGNSA. The CDR3 DNA is TGTGCCAGCAGCTTAGAAGGGGTGGAAGCTTTCTTT. Its translation: CASSLEGVEAFF.

This clonotype was recorded only once. The CDR3 is CSAPPKGGVYNEQFF. CDR3 in DNA: TGCAGTGCTCCCCCCAAGGGAGGAGTCTACAATGAGCAGTTCTTC. This sequence joins TRBV20-1 and TRBJ2-1, with a weak D call TRBD2 (6 bases). This CDR3 region has 15 residues. The V gene lost 5 bases and the J gene lost 3 bases, with 17 bases spanning the gap. The germline gives CDR1 DFQATT, CDR2 SNEGSKA (reference sequence).

The sample holds a few counts of this clonotype. The J gene is TRBJ1-5, the V gene TRBV6-1; no clear D. CDR1 and CDR2 from the germline V gene are MNHNS and SASEGT. This CDR3 contains 15 residues. Trimming removed 4 bases from V and 3 bases from J, with 13 bases in between. DNA of the CDR3: TGTGCCAGCAGTGTTACAGCCAATATCAATCAGCCCCAGCATTTT. It codes for CASSVTANINQPQHF.

This chain connects TRBV10-3 to TRBJ2-1, with 7 bases identical to TRBD2. CDR1 is ENHRY, CDR2 SYGVKD, per germline. The CDR3 totals 14 residues. Germline trimming cut 7 bases from V and 10 bases from J; bases unmatched to any gene: 13. The CDR3: CAITPELASGEQFF. The CDR3 DNA follows: TGTGCCATCACTCCCGAACTAGCGTCGGGCGAGCAGTTCTTC.

The gene calls are TRBV7-8 and TRBJ2-6, with D perhaps TRBD1 (5 bases). The CDR3 loop spans 17 amino acids. Germline CDR1 and CDR2: SGHVS and FQNEAQ. V lost 1 base and J lost 0, with 10 bases in between. The CDR3 bases are TGTGCCAGCAGCTTAGGGGGCCGATACTCTGGGGCCAACGTCCTGACTTTC. Translation: CASSLGGRYSGANVLTF.

The chain couples TRBV2 to TRBJ2-3; 8 bases fit TRBD1. V shed 6 bases and J 4 bases; nucleotides not matched to a gene: 12. The CDR3 covers 16 residues. Germline lookup yields CDR1 SNHLY and CDR2 FYNNEI. The CDR3 is CASSDITGGESDTQYF. CDR3 in DNA: TGTGCCAGCAGCGACATTACAGGGGGTGAATCAGATACGCAGTATTTT.

The chain uses TRBV7-3 and TRBJ2-2; D might be TRBD1 (5 bases). Germline V gives CDR1 SGHTA, CDR2 FQGTGA. The length of the CDR3 is 13 residues. V lost 8 bases and J lost 2, with 9 bases in between. The CDR3 region is CASGRENTGELFF. In DNA form, the CDR3 reads TGTGCCAGCGGCAGGGAAAACACCGGGGAGCTGTTTTTT. The full variable domain, rest sourced from reference TRBV7-3 and TRBJ2-2, is GAGVSQTPSNKVTEKGKYVELRCDPISGHTALYWYRQSLGQGPEFLIYFQGTGAADDSGLPNDRFFAVRPEGSVSTLKIQRTERGDSAVYLCASGRENTGELFFGEGSRLTVL.

This clonotype was counted between two and nine times. The chain links TRBV10-3 to TRBJ2-1; D is undetermined. CDR1 is ENHRY and CDR2 is SYGVKD in the germline V gene. The CDR3 runs 17 residues. The ends were cut back, 0 bases at V and 1 base at J, with 13 bases in the middle. CDR3 protein: CAISESKKVRSYNEQFF. The CDR3 bases are TGTGCCATCAGTGAGTCGAAGAAGGTCCGTTCCTACAATGAGCAGTTCTTC.

A few counts support this clonotype. The V gene is TRBV29-1, the J gene TRBJ2-7; 13 bases map to TRBD2. The length of the CDR3 is 16 residues. V shed 6 bases, J shed 3 bases, and the junction held 11 bases outside the gene matches. Germline V gene sequence: CDR1 SQVTM, CDR2 ANQGSEA. The CDR3 DNA reads as TGCAGCGTAGAACCGGGACTAGCGGGACACAGCTACGAGCAGTACTTC. It encodes CSVEPGLAGHSYEQYF.

The chain carries TRBV5-4 and TRBJ2-3; no reliable D call. This CDR3 is 14 amino acids long. Germline V CDR1 and CDR2: SGHNT, YYREEE (reference sequence). V lost 0 bases, J lost 2 bases, and 7 bases lay in between. Here the CDR3 reads CASSLAKTTDTQYF. In nucleotides, the CDR3 is TGTGCCAGCAGCTTGGCGAAGACCACAGATACGCAGTATTTT.

This clonotype was detected a few times. The J gene is TRBJ1-2, the V gene TRBV6-1; tentative D call: TRBD1 (6 bases). V was pared by 4 bases and J by 5 bases, with 14 bases between. The germline V gene has CDR1 MNHNS and CDR2 SASEGT. This CDR3 spans 14 amino acids. CDR3 in amino acids: CASSVRGLPYGYTF. The CDR3 region has the DNA TGTGCCAGCAGTGTCAGGGGACTACCTTATGGCTACACCTTC.

As for this clonotype: A read error may produce the germline difference seen at one junction end. The chain carries TRBV27 and TRBJ2-3; no reliable D call. The germline CDR1 and CDR2 sequences are MNHEY and SMNVEV (reference sequence). This CDR3 comprises 13 residues. CDR3 sequence: CASSFGPRDTHYF. As DNA, the CDR3 is TGTGCCAGCAGTTTTGGGCCGCGAGATACGCATTATTTT.

Only a few counts were recorded for this clonotype. This chain connects TRBV7-2 to TRBJ2-3; the D is unclear. CDR1 SGHTA and CDR2 FQGNSA come from the germline V gene. The CDR3 has 16 amino acids. V lost 5 bases to trimming and J lost 0 bases, with 15 bases between them. CDR3 coding DNA: TGTGCCAGCAGCCCCCAGCCTACTTGGAGCACAGATACGCAGTATTTT. Translated, it gives CASSPQPTWSTDTQYF.

The chain links TRBV6-5 to TRBJ1-2; 10 bases are shared with TRBD1. CDR1 is MNHEY, CDR2 SVGAGI, per germline. V trimming: 4 bases; J trimming: 2 bases; junction bases outside the gene matches: 7. There are 16 residues in the CDR3. The CDR3 region is CASSFDPGQGNYGYTF. The CDR3 nucleotides are TGTGCCAGCAGTTTCGACCCGGGACAGGGGAACTATGGCTACACCTTC.

V and J are TRBV4-3 and TRBJ2-3; a weak D match, TRBD1 (6 bases). This CDR3 is 21 amino acids long. Trimming pared 4 bases from V and 6 bases from J, leaving 35 bases between. Germline assignment: CDR1 LGHNA and CDR2 YSLEER. CDR3: CASSRLGPGQRSGSRRDTQYF. The CDR3 nucleotides are TGCGCCAGCAGCCGCCTGGGTCCGGGACAAAGATCGGGGAGTCGCAGGGATACGCAGTATTTT.